Below are 31 T cell receptor beta chains sequenced from a single sample in a study of T-cell memory formation after mild COVID-19. TCRdb used MiXCR to reprocess the 5' RACE reads, holding one entry per CDR3 protein. The table has around 250,000 distinct CDR3 sequences, about 16% seen once. The sequenced material came from PBMCs or a T cell subset sorted from them (not recorded which). These receptors were taken from a man between 18 and 35 years old who had mild COVID-19 (a few samples of this study predate the infection). Cell type and time point are not known.

This chain links TRBV28 with TRBJ1-2, with a weak D call TRBD1 (5 bases). Trimming shortened V by 7 bases and J by 3 bases, and 12 bases separated the two germline ends. This CDR3 spans 13 amino acids. Germline-derived CDR1 and CDR2 are MDHEN and SYDVKM. In DNA, the CDR3 is TGTGCCAGCACCACTGCGGGGCACTATGGCTACACCTTC. Its protein product is CASTTAGHYGYTF.

This chain joins TRBV19 and TRBJ2-1; TRBD2 matches at 8 bases. CDR3 length equals 15 residues. V dropped 7 bases and J dropped 7; count of bases not matched to a gene: 12. The germline CDR1 and CDR2 sequences are LNHDA and SQIVND (reference sequence). The CDR3 DNA is TGTGCCAGTATCGGGGGGGGGCCCCTCTCAAATGAGCAGTTCTTC. Translation gives CASIGGGPLSNEQFF.

This chain uses TRBV30 with TRBJ2-1; 11 bases match TRBD2. Germline-derived CDR1 and CDR2 are GTSNPN and SVGIG (reference sequence). Trimming at V came to 6 bases and at J to 12 bases, leaving 7 bases not matched to a gene. This CDR3 contains 12 residues. CDR3 region: CACSELAGVQFF. CDR3 nucleotides: TGTGCCTGCTCGGAACTAGCGGGGGTGCAGTTCTTC. The variable domain in full, completed from reference TRBV30 and TRBJ2-1, reads SQTIHQWPATLVQPVGSPLSLECTVEGTSNPNLYWYRQAAGRGLQLLFYSVGIGQISSEVPQNLSASRPQDRQFILSSKKLLLSDSGFYLCACSELAGVQFFGPGTRLTVL.

This clonotype has only a few counts. The V call is TRBV20-1, the J call TRBJ2-3; 16 bases agree with TRBD2. Germline V gene data show CDR1 as DFQATT and CDR2 as SNEGSKA (reference sequence). The CDR3 runs to 17 residues. The J segment lost 4 bases and the V segment lost 2 bases, leaving 6 bases of the junction unmatched. CDR3 in DNA: TGCAGTGCTAGACCGGGACTAGCGGGGGGGAGCGCAGATACGCAGTATTTT. Translating it yields CSARPGLAGGSADTQYF.

This clonotype was seen more than once but under ten times. The CDR3 DNA follows: TGTGCCAGCAGTTTTCCGACAGGGGCGGGGGATACGCAGTATTTT. Translating gives CASSFPTGAGDTQYF. V usage is TRBV28 and J usage is TRBJ2-3, with 8 nucleotides matching TRBD1. CDR1 MDHEN and CDR2 SYDVKM come from the germline V gene. Trimming at V came to 3 bases and at J to 6 bases, leaving 8 bases not matched to a gene. The CDR3 consists of 15 residues.

This clonotype was counted a few times. The rearrangement joins TRBV7-9 to TRBJ2-7; D tentatively reads TRBD1 or TRBD2 (5 bases each). The CDR3 length is 12 residues. V was pared by 6 bases and J by 6 bases, with 12 bases between. Germline V lookup: CDR1 SEHNR, CDR2 FQNEAQ (reference sequence). The CDR3 reads CASSSGPAEQYV. DNA of the CDR3: TGTGCCAGCAGTTCGGGACCGGCCGAGCAGTACGTC.

The rearrangement links TRBV5-1 to TRBJ1-3, with D hard to call. The CDR3 is 14 residues long. Germline values: CDR1 SGHRS, CDR2 YFSETQ. Trimming pared 1 base from V and 7 bases from J, leaving 12 bases between. CDR3 DNA sequence: TGCGCCAGCAGCTTGATACCCGGTTACAACACCATATATTTT. Translating it yields CASSLIPGYNTIYF.

The genes are TRBV27 and TRBJ1-1, with D possibly TRBD1 on 5 matching bases. The CDR3 has 19 amino acids. V gave up 1 base and J gave up 0 bases, with 21 bases separating them. The germline V gene encodes CDR1 MNHEY and CDR2 SMNVEV (reference sequence). For the CDR3, the DNA is TGTGCCAGCAGTTTATTTGGGGCGTATTATCAGGGCATGAACACTGAAGCTTTCTTT. It encodes CASSLFGAYYQGMNTEAFF.

This clonotype appeared a few times. This chain links TRBV7-3 with TRBJ2-2; TRBD2 agrees at 10 bases. Germline assignment: CDR1 SGHTA and CDR2 FQGTGA. V shed 6 bases and J 1 base; nucleotides not matched to a gene: 2. The CDR3 consists of 15 residues. This CDR3 reads CASRPSGGNTGELFF. Here the CDR3 DNA reads TGTGCCAGCAGGCCTAGCGGGGGGAACACCGGGGAGCTGTTTTTT.

This clonotype was detected a few times. The CDR3 DNA reads as TGTGCCAGCAGCCCTCGATTGACGGAAGAGACCCAGTACTTC. Translating it yields CASSPRLTEETQYF. The chain has TRBV7-7 and TRBJ2-5; no clear D gene. This CDR3 has 14 amino acids. CDR1 and CDR2 (germline): SSHAT, FNYEAQ (reference sequence). V lost 5 bases, J lost 3 bases, and 13 bases lay in between.

The CDR3, as DNA: TGTGCCAGCTCCTTAACCCCATTAGCGGGGGGGTACGAGCAGTACTTC. This sequence encodes CASSLTPLAGGYEQYF. This sequence joins TRBV6-5 and TRBJ2-7; 11 bases map to TRBD2. The CDR3 is made up of 16 amino acids. Per germline, CDR1 MNHEY and CDR2 SVGAGI. The junction had 13 bases not matched to a gene; V was cut back by 8 bases and J by 4 bases.

This chain joins TRBV24-1 and TRBJ2-2, with D unclear. Trimming shortened V by 0 bases and J by 5 bases, and 6 bases separated the two germline ends. The CDR3 extends over 14 amino acids. Germline assignment: CDR1 KGHDR and CDR2 SFDVKD. CDR3: CATSDLQATGELFF. DNA of the CDR3: TGTGCCACCAGTGATTTGCAGGCTACCGGGGAGCTGTTTTTT.

The chain uses TRBV28 and TRBJ2-3; TRBD2 aligns across 12 bases. This CDR3 has 16 amino acids. J was trimmed by 4 bases and V by 4 bases; bases with no gene match: 6. The germline gives CDR1 MDHEN, CDR2 SYDVKM. The CDR3 loop is CASSSPGLAGSDTQYF. For the CDR3, the DNA is TGTGCCAGCAGTTCTCCTGGACTAGCGGGGTCAGATACGCAGTATTTT.

This clonotype was seen a few times. This chain connects TRBV24-1 to TRBJ2-3; no firm D call. Trimming took 5 bases from V and 6 from J, leaving 11 bases between them. CDR1 and CDR2 (germline): KGHDR, SFDVKD. The CDR3 runs 13 residues. The CDR3 sequence: CATSVVGSDTQYF. The CDR3 region has the DNA TGTGCCACCAGTGTCGTGGGTTCGGATACGCAGTATTTT.

The V gene is TRBV2, the J gene TRBJ1-4, with TRBD1 matching 9 bases. Germline assignment: CDR1 SNHLY and CDR2 FYNNEI. The junction had 3 bases not matched to a gene; V was cut back by 1 base and J by 6 bases. This CDR3 spans 15 amino acids. The CDR3 loop reads CASSEVQGADEKLFF. The CDR3 DNA follows: TGTGCCAGCAGTGAAGTACAGGGGGCGGATGAAAAACTGTTTTTT.

J is TRBJ2-5 and V is TRBV20-1, with D maybe TRBD1 (6 bases). Germline V gives CDR1 DFQATT, CDR2 SNEGSKA (reference sequence). This CDR3 contains 12 residues. V lost 5 bases to trimming and J lost 5 bases, with 12 bases between them. Written as DNA, the CDR3 is TGCAGTGCTGGGGGCATACCGGAGACCCAGTACTTC. This sequence encodes CSAGGIPETQYF.

This clonotype appeared many times. The gene calls are TRBV5-5 and TRBJ2-5, with 11 bases lining up with TRBD2. Per germline, CDR1 SGHKS and CDR2 YYEKEE (reference sequence). Trimming cost V 1 base and J 5 bases; bases outside gene matches: 4. This CDR3 has 15 residues. CDR3 loop: CASSLNSGGAETQYF. CDR3 coding DNA: TGTGCCAGCAGCTTGAATAGCGGGGGGGCCGAGACCCAGTACTTC. Drawing the rest from reference TRBV5-5 and TRBJ2-5, the complete variable domain is DAGVTQSPTHLIKTRGQQVTLRCSPISGHKSVSWYQQVLGQGPQFIFQYYEKEERGRGNFPDRFSARQFPNYSSELNVNALLLGDSALYLCASSLNSGGAETQYFGPGTRLLVL.

This clonotype showed up just a few times. V and J are TRBV11-3 and TRBJ2-4, with D uncertain. This CDR3 comprises 15 residues. Germline V gene lookup returns CDR1 SGHNT and CDR2 YENEEA. V was cut by 0 bases and J by 5 bases, with 11 bases left in between. The CDR3 nucleotides read TGTGCCAGCAGCTTAGATCCGCGGCAGCAAAACATTCAGTACTTC. Amino acid sequence: CASSLDPRQQNIQYF.

This clonotype was recorded at least ten times. This chain links TRBV7-6 with TRBJ2-1, with D perhaps TRBD1 (6 bases). This CDR3 is built from 14 residues. The V gene's germline CDR1 is SGHVS and CDR2 FNYEAQ. V was pared by 5 bases and J by 6 bases, with 14 bases between. CDR3 region: CASSVSTGRNEQFF. CDR3 in DNA: TGTGCCAGCAGCGTAAGCACAGGGCGCAATGAGCAGTTCTTC.

The rearrangement uses TRBV4-3 and TRBJ1-1; 11 bases fit TRBD1. Trimming took 4 bases from V and 5 from J; bases not matched to a gene: 6. CDR3 length: 15 residues. Germline V gene data show CDR1 as LGHNA and CDR2 as YSLEER. The CDR3 here is CASSPRGTGGTEAFF. As DNA, the CDR3 is TGCGCCAGCAGCCCAAGAGGGACAGGGGGAACTGAAGCTTTCTTT.

This clonotype turned up a few times. The chain uses TRBV7-9 and TRBJ1-1, with a tentative D call TRBD1 (6 bases). Looked up from germline, CDR1 is SEHNR and CDR2 is FQNEAQ (reference sequence). Trimming removed 5 bases at V and 1 base at J, with 14 bases between. The CDR3 is 15 amino acids. In DNA form, the CDR3 reads TGTGCCAGCAGCACCCACAGGGCGGCGAACACTGAAGCTTTCTTT. Translating it yields CASSTHRAANTEAFF.

CDR3 in amino acids: CASSLARDSRANTEAFF. CDR3 DNA: TGCGCCAGCAGCTTGGCAAGGGACAGCAGGGCGAACACTGAAGCTTTCTTT. The V gene is TRBV5-1, the J gene TRBJ1-1; 7 bases line up with TRBD1. The CDR3 totals 17 residues. J gave up 1 base and V 0 bases, and 9 bases lay outside the gene matches. Germline values: CDR1 SGHRS, CDR2 YFSETQ.

The rearrangement joins TRBV7-3 to TRBJ1-2, with D perhaps TRBD1 (6 bases). The V end lost 5 bases, the J end lost 3 bases, and 13 bases lay between the germline ends. The CDR3 has 14 residues. CDR1 and CDR2 from the germline V gene are SGHTA and FQGTGA. Here the CDR3 reads CASSLQGQDYGYTF. CDR3 DNA: TGTGCCAGCAGCCTTCAGGGGCAGGACTATGGCTACACCTTC.

This sequence joins TRBV15 and TRBJ2-3, with 11 nucleotides matching TRBD2. Germline V gene lookup returns CDR1 LNHNV and CDR2 YYDKDF (reference sequence). Germline trimming cut 2 bases from V and 2 bases from J; bases unmatched to any gene: 6. This CDR3 contains 17 residues. The CDR3 is CATSRPSGGPFTDTQYF. Here the CDR3 DNA reads TGTGCCACCAGCAGACCTAGCGGGGGGCCCTTCACAGATACGCAGTATTTT.

The V call is TRBV6-5, the J call TRBJ2-7; D tentatively reads TRBD1 or TRBD2 (5 bases each). V was pared by 5 bases and J by 0 bases, with 17 bases between. Germline-derived CDR1 and CDR2 are MNHEY and SVGAGI. This CDR3 comprises 16 residues. In DNA form, the CDR3 reads TGTGCCAGCAGTGGCTCCGGGACGTACGTCTCCTACGAGCAGTACTTC. Translated: CASSGSGTYVSYEQYF.

This clonotype was detected a few times. The chain is built from TRBV10-3 and TRBJ2-7; maybe TRBD1 (6 bases). The V end was cut by 2 bases, the J end by 2 bases, with 22 bases between. The CDR3 is 18 amino acids. CDR1 ENHRY and CDR2 SYGVKD come from the germline V gene. The CDR3 region has the DNA TGTGCCATCAGTGAGGGCACAGCCGGGACATCTCTCCCCTACGAGCAGTACTTC. This sequence encodes CAISEGTAGTSLPYEQYF.

This clonotype has more than one count but fewer than ten. CDR3 sequence: CSARGGLEAFF. CDR3 bases: TGCAGTGCTAGAGGTGGGCTAGAAGCTTTCTTT. This chain links TRBV20-1 with TRBJ1-1; D not resolved. The V gene's germline CDR1 is DFQATT and CDR2 SNEGSKA (reference sequence). V shed 1 base and J shed 8 bases, with 8 bases lying between them. The CDR3 length is 11 residues.

This clonotype was observed a few times. The chain is built from TRBV6-5 and TRBJ1-1, with D unclear. The CDR3 contains 13 residues. Trimming shortened V by 5 bases and J by 4 bases, and 11 bases separated the two germline ends. From germline, CDR1 is MNHEY and CDR2 SVGAGI. CDR3 loop: CASSTPGGTEAFF. The CDR3 DNA reads as TGTGCCAGCAGTACCCCCGGCGGCACTGAAGCTTTCTTT.

This clonotype has just a few counts. The chain joins TRBV6-5 to TRBJ1-5; D perhaps matches TRBD1 (6 bases). Trimming cost V 7 bases and J 6 bases, with 16 bases left between them. This CDR3 comprises 14 residues. Germline loops: CDR1 MNHEY, CDR2 SVGAGI. Written as DNA, the CDR3 is TGTGCCAGCAAGGGGGGGGGCTTAGGTCAGCCCCAGCATTTT. It encodes CASKGGGLGQPQHF.

The rearrangement links TRBV15 to TRBJ2-5, with 7 bases identical to TRBD1. The germline gives CDR1 LNHNV, CDR2 YYDKDF (reference sequence). The V and J ends lost 4 bases and 5 bases, in that order; junction bases with no gene match: 4. CDR3 size: 13 residues. The CDR3 protein is CATSKGAWETQYF. Here the CDR3 DNA reads TGTGCCACCAGCAAGGGGGCATGGGAGACCCAGTACTTC. Full variable domain (rest looked up from reference TRBV15 and TRBJ2-5): DAMVIQNPRYQVTQFGKPVTLSCSQTLNHNVMYWYQQKSSQAPKLLFHYYDKDFNNEADTPDNFQSRRPNTSFCFLDIRSPGLGDTAMYLCATSKGAWETQYFGPGTRLLVL.

The chain has TRBV6-6 and TRBJ1-1, with D perhaps matching TRBD1 (5 bases). The germline V and J ends were trimmed by 4 bases and 3 bases, with 12 bases remaining between them. From germline, CDR1 is MNHNY and CDR2 SVGAGI (reference sequence). CDR3 length equals 14 residues. The CDR3 protein is CASSFAEGHTEAFF. Here the CDR3 DNA reads TGTGCCAGCAGTTTCGCAGAGGGACACACTGAAGCTTTCTTT.